The 5 T cell receptor beta chains presented below share a single source sample, sequenced in a study of T-cell reconstitution after alpha-beta-depleted transplantation in children. Molecular barcoding with unique molecular identifiers was used for the TCRbeta library. Each CDR3 protein is one row after TCRdb ran MiXCR on the PCR reads. Of under 250,000 distinct CDR3 sequences listed, approximately 24% were seen once; the top ten hold about 5%. The source was PBMCs, mostly from graft donor cells, collected 360 days after TCRalphabeta/CD19-depleted stem cell transplant. The receptors come from a female patient between 2 and 15 years old who had a stem cell transplant for congenital amegakaryocytic thrombocytopenia, so the T cells may come from the graft donor.

The J gene is TRBJ2-1, the V gene TRBV7-2, with no clear D. The CDR3 has 13 amino acids. The V gene's germline CDR1 is SGHTA and CDR2 FQGNSA. The V gene lost 0 bases and the J gene lost 6 bases, with 6 bases spanning the gap. The CDR3 reads CASSLANGNEQFF. The CDR3 region has the DNA TGTGCCAGCAGCTTAGCCAACGGCAATGAGCAGTTCTTC. Looking up the rest from reference TRBV7-2 and TRBJ2-1 gives the full variable domain: GAGVSQSPSNKVTEKGKDVELRCDPISGHTALYWYRQSLGQGLEFLIYFQGNSAPDKSGLPSDRFSAERTGGSVSTLTIQRTQQEDSAVYLCASSLANGNEQFFGPGTRLTVL.

This clonotype was seen only a few times. V usage is TRBV20-1 and J usage is TRBJ2-3; 16 bases are shared with TRBD2. The CDR3 sequence is 16 residues long. Trimming removed 5 bases from V and 2 bases from J; junction bases left unmatched: 4. Germline-derived CDR1 and CDR2 are DFQATT and SNEGSKA (reference sequence). CDR3 region: CSAGGTSGGATDTQYF. The CDR3 nucleotides are TGCAGTGCTGGGGGGACTAGCGGGGGGGCCACAGATACGCAGTATTTT.

The chain couples TRBV7-9 to TRBJ1-5; D unresolved. Germline V gene data show CDR1 as SEHNR and CDR2 as FQNEAQ (reference sequence). This CDR3 has 13 amino acids. The V end was cut by 5 bases, the J end by 4 bases, with 9 bases between. In DNA, the CDR3 is TGTGCCAGCAGCCCGCAATCAAATCAGCCCCAGCATTTT. Its protein is CASSPQSNQPQHF. Full variable domain (outside the CDR3, taken from reference TRBV7-9 and TRBJ1-5): DTGVSQNPRHKITKRGQNVTFRCDPISEHNRLYWYRQTLGQGPEFLTYFQNEAQLEKSRLLSDRFSAERPKGSFSTLEIQRTEQGDSAMYLCASSPQSNQPQHFGDGTRLSIL.

This rearrangement joins TRBV27 to TRBJ1-1; 7 bases agree with TRBD1. The CDR3 spans 15 residues. The V segment lost 4 bases and the J segment 0 bases; nucleotides outside the gene matches: 5. CDR1 and CDR2 (germline): MNHEY, SMNVEV (reference sequence). As DNA, the CDR3 is TGTGCCAGCAGTTACTCGGACAGGCTGAACACTGAAGCTTTCTTT. Residues: CASSYSDRLNTEAFF.

There are a few counts of this clonotype. This sequence joins TRBV18 and TRBJ2-1; the D gene could be TRBD1 or TRBD2 (5 bases each). Germline CDR1 KGHSH, CDR2 LQKENI. The length of the CDR3 is 14 residues. V lost 0 bases and J lost 12, with 15 bases in between. The CDR3 DNA is TGTGCCAGCTCACCACCGCAGAGGGACCCAGGGCAGTTCTTC. Its translation is CASSPPQRDPGQFF.